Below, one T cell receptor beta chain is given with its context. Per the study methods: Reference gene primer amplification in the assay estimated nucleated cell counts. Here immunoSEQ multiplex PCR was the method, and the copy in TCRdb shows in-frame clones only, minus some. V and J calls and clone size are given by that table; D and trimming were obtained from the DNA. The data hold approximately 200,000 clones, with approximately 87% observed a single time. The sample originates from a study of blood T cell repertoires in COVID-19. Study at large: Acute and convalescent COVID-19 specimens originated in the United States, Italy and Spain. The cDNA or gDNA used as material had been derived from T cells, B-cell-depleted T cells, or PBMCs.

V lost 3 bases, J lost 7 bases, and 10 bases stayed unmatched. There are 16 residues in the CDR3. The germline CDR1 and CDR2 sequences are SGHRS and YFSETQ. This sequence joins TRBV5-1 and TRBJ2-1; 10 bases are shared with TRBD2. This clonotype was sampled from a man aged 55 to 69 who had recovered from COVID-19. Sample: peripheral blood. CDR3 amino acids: CASSSNSGGTYNEQFF. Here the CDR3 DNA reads TGCGCCAGCAGCTCAAATAGCGGGGGGACGTATAATGAGCAGTTCTTC.